The rows below give T cell receptor beta chains drawn from one sample of a study of read filtering for tumor transcriptome and immune sequencing. From the reads, TCRdb called clonotypes with MiXCR, one entry per CDR3 protein. The sample has 75,000 to 95,000 distinct CDR3 sequences; roughly 21% are singletons. Material for sequencing was a population of CD138-negative cells sorted from bone marrow. All receptors come from a donor over 35 with multiple myeloma. Both conserved end residues are part of each CDR3. The D gene is left open where the match is weak. Clone size is given for some rows only: seen once, a few or many times, or a class if the clone is expanded.

>TRBJ1-5|-|-|TRBV7-2
CASSRGAWNQPQHF
TGTGCCAGCAGCCGAGGGGCCTGGAATCAGCCCCAGCATTTT
>TRBJ1-4|few|-|TRBV12-3/TRBV12-4
CASSVGAFEKLFF
TGTGCCAGCAGTGTCGGGGCGTTTGAAAAACTGTTTTTT
>TRBJ2-7|-|TRBD1|TRBV19
CASSMGQGSREQYF
TGTGCCAGTAGTATGGGACAGGGGTCTCGCGAGCAGTACTTC
>TRBJ1-1|many|-|TRBV4-1
CASSQDRVNTEAFF
TGCGCCAGCAGCCAAGATAGGGTGAACACTGAAGCTTTCTTT
>TRBJ2-3|many|TRBD2|TRBV5-1
CASSRGTSGGAEDTQYF
TGCGCCAGCAGCCGCGGGACTAGCGGGGGGGCCGAAGATACGCAGTATTTT
>TRBJ2-3|many|TRBD1|TRBV11-2
CASSLVGTGDQDTQYF
TGTGCCAGCAGCTTAGTAGGGACAGGGGACCAAGATACGCAGTATTTT
>TRBJ2-2|many|-|TRBV11-2
CASSFGSGELFF
TGTGCCAGCAGCTTCGGATCCGGGGAGCTGTTTTTT
>TRBJ2-1|many|TRBD2|TRBV4-1
CASSHHGGKSYNEQFF
TGCGCCAGCAGCCATCACGGGGGGAAATCCTACAATGAGCAGTTCTTC
>TRBJ2-7|-|TRBD1|TRBV20-1
CSAPGQAYEQYF
TGCAGTGCCCCGGGACAGGCCTACGAGCAGTACTTC
>TRBJ2-7|many|TRBD1|TRBV5-1
CASGLTGAEYEQYF
TGCGCCAGCGGCCTGACAGGGGCTGAATACGAGCAGTACTTC
>TRBJ1-5|many|-|TRBV10-1
CASSRGFNQPQHF
TGCGCCAGCAGTCGGGGTTTCAATCAGCCCCAGCATTTT
>TRBJ1-5|many|-|TRBV7-3
CASPTVNSNQPQHF
TGTGCCAGTCCCACGGTAAATAGCAATCAGCCCCAGCATTTT
>TRBJ1-2|few|TRBD1|TRBV5-1
CASSFEQGGNYGYTF
TGCGCCAGCAGCTTCGAACAGGGGGGAAACTATGGCTACACCTTC
>TRBJ1-5|many|-|TRBV27
CASSLEAIGGQPQHF
TGTGCCAGCAGTTTAGAGGCGATCGGGGGCCAGCCCCAGCATTTT
>TRBJ2-6|many|-|TRBV19
CASRGAGTGANVLTF
TGTGCCAGTAGGGGGGCTGGGACTGGGGCCAACGTCCTGACTTTC
>TRBJ2-7|few|-|TRBV28
CASSFAGPHEQYF
TGTGCCAGCAGTTTTGCAGGGCCACACGAGCAGTACTTC
>TRBJ2-7|-|TRBD1|TRBV28
CASSPGGFCEQYF
TGTGCCAGCAGTCCAGGGGGTTTCTGCGAGCAGTACTTC
>TRBJ1-6|few|TRBD1|TRBV5-1
CASSLRQGNSPLHF
TGCGCCAGCAGCTTGAGACAGGGAAATTCACCCCTCCACTTT
>TRBJ1-2|many|TRBD1|TRBV5-1
CASRTGTGDGYTF
TGCGCCAGCAGAACCGGGACAGGGGATGGCTACACCTTC
>TRBJ2-5|many|-|TRBV20-1
CSAQTGSETQYF
TGCAGTGCGCAAACAGGGTCAGAGACCCAGTACTTC
>TRBJ2-7|many|-|TRBV12-3/TRBV12-4
CASSSPVRPYEQYF
TGTGCCAGCAGTTCTCCGGTTCGGCCCTACGAGCAGTACTTC
>TRBJ2-3|many|-|TRBV14
CASSPQTRGTQYF
TGTGCCAGCAGCCCCCAGACCCGCGGTACGCAGTATTTT
>TRBJ2-7|few|-|TRBV5-1
CASSLNRQAHEQYF
TGCGCCAGCAGCTTGAATCGGCAGGCCCACGAGCAGTACTTC
>TRBJ2-1|many|-|TRBV20-1
CSARFRGRNNEQFF
TGCAGTGCTAGGTTCCGGGGAAGGAACAATGAGCAGTTCTTC
>TRBJ1-5|few|-|TRBV7-8
CASSQDRDQPQHF
TGTGCCAGCAGCCAAGACAGAGATCAGCCCCAGCATTTT
>TRBJ2-5|few|TRBD2|TRBV2
CASSEIAGDETQYF
TGTGCCAGCAGTGAAATAGCGGGGGACGAGACCCAGTACTTC
>TRBJ2-1|many|-|TRBV14
CASSQIGMYNEQFF
TGTGCCAGCAGCCAGATTGGCATGTACAATGAGCAGTTCTTC
>TRBJ2-3|many|TRBD2|TRBV20-1
CSVPRRGGGTDTQYF
TGCAGTGTCCCCCGCCGGGGGGGGGGCACAGATACGCAGTATTTT
>TRBJ1-4|few|-|TRBV7-9
CASSTTHAVTTNEKLFF
TGTGCCAGCAGCACGACACACGCCGTGACAACTAATGAAAAACTGTTTTTT
>TRBJ1-1|many|-|TRBV29-1
CSVDAGAIANTEAFF
TGCAGCGTTGATGCAGGGGCAATAGCTAACACTGAAGCTTTCTTT
>TRBJ2-1|many|TRBD1|TRBV20-1
CSARKGALNEQFF
TGTAGTGCTAGAAAGGGGGCGCTCAATGAGCAGTTCTTC
>TRBJ2-1|many|TRBD2|TRBV20-1
CSASDPSGGFYNEQFF
TGCAGTGCTAGTGATCCTAGCGGGGGTTTTTACAATGAGCAGTTCTTC
>TRBJ2-3|few|TRBD2|TRBV9
CASSVTSATDTQYF
TGTGCCAGCAGCGTTACTAGCGCCACAGATACGCAGTATTTT
>TRBJ2-1|many|TRBD2|TRBV5-6
CASSLMAGGPNEQFF
TGTGCCAGCAGCTTGATGGCGGGGGGACCCAATGAGCAGTTCTTC
>TRBJ2-7|many|TRBD1|TRBV29-1
CSVAGQGYEQYF
TGCAGCGTTGCGGGACAGGGCTACGAGCAGTACTTC
>TRBJ2-2|many|-|TRBV5-1
CASSLAVGTNTGELFF
TGCGCCAGCAGCTTGGCCGTCGGGACGAACACCGGGGAGCTGTTTTTT
>TRBJ1-2|-|-|TRBV5-1
CASSLDTTGYTF
TGCGCCAGCAGCTTAGACACAACCGGCTACACCTTC
>TRBJ2-5|many|TRBD2|TRBV5-1
CASRGGAQETQYF
TGCGCCAGCAGGGGAGGGGCCCAAGAGACCCAGTACTTC
>TRBJ2-3|few|TRBD1|TRBV20-1
CSASRTGGGSSTDTQYF
TGCAGTGCTAGTAGGACAGGGGGGGGTTCGAGCACAGATACGCAGTATTTT
>TRBJ2-3|many|-|TRBV20-1
CSAEDSTDTQYF
TGCAGTGCCGAGGACAGCACAGATACGCAGTATTTT
>TRBJ2-3|many|-|TRBV20-1
CSTKAGAPSSTQYF
TGCAGTACCAAGGCGGGGGCACCCTCATCCACGCAGTATTTT
>TRBJ1-1|few|-|TRBV9
CASSVEGTANTEAFF
TGTGCCAGCAGCGTAGAAGGGACGGCAAACACTGAAGCTTTCTTT
>TRBJ1-1|-|TRBD1|TRBV20-1
CSAMPRTGNAEAFF
TGCAGTGCTATGCCAAGGACAGGGAACGCTGAAGCTTTCTTT
>TRBJ2-1|many|TRBD2|TRBV12-3/TRBV12-4
CASSLGLAGGVAQFF
TGTGCCAGCAGTTTAGGGCTAGCGGGGGGGGTGGCGCAGTTCTTC
>TRBJ2-2|many|-|TRBV29-1
CSVEGLHNANTGELFF
TGCAGCGTTGAAGGGTTACACAACGCGAACACCGGGGAGCTGTTTTTT
>TRBJ2-3|many|-|TRBV5-5
CASSPNPGSTDTQYF
TGTGCCAGCAGCCCCAACCCAGGAAGCACAGATACGCAGTATTTT
>TRBJ2-1|many|-|TRBV4-1
CASSWGRGGADEQFF
TGCGCCAGCAGCTGGGGGAGGGGGGGGGCGGATGAGCAGTTCTTC
>TRBJ2-5|few|-|TRBV10-3
CAIRAGDRETQYF
TGTGCCATCAGAGCAGGGGATCGGGAGACCCAGTACTTC